The table lists the clone carrying this T cell receptor (beta chain) with many counts. Its antigen is currently unknown. CDR1 and CDR2 (germline): MGHRA, YSYEKL. The trim removed 3 bases at V and 4 bases at J, leaving 3 bases unmatched. The CDR3 is 15 residues long. TCRdb re-derived calls from the multiplex PCR reads in MiXCR, one entry per CDR3 protein. The repertoire consists of just under 65,000 distinct CDR3 sequences, with 57% occurring once and the leading ten covering around 20%. These data are taken from a study of breast tumors, draining lymph nodes, adjacent tissues. General study results and limits: Data fit most tumor T cells coming from lymph node, expanding in tumor.

The TCR comes from a female donor with breast cancer. Some clones in this sample may be carry-over from other donors' samples. V is TRBV4-1 and J is TRBJ2-3, with TRBD1 matching over 11 bases. Sequencing used breast tumor tissue. DNA of the CDR3: TGCGCCAGCAGCCACCCGGGACAGGGGGCAGATACGCAGTATTTT. This gives the protein CASSHPGQGADTQYF.